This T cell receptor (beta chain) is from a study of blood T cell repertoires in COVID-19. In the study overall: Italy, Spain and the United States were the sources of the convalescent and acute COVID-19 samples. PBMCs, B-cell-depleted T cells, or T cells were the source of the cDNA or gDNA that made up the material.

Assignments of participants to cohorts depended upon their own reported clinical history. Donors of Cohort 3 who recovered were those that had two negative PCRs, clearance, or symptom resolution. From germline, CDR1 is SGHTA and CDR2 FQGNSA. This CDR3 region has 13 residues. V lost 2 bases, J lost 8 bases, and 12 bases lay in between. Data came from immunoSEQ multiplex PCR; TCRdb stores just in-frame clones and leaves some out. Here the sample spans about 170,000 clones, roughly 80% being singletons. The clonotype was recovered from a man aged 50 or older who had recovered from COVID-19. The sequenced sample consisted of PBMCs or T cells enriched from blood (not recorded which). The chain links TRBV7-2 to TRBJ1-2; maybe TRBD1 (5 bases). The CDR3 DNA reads TGTGCCAGCAGCTTAACCACCGGGGGGGGCTACACCTTC. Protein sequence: CASSLTTGGGYTF.